These 32 T cell receptor beta chains share one sample of origin, sequenced in a study of blood T cell repertoires in COVID-19. Repertoires were generated with immunoSEQ multiplex PCR, while TCRdb's copy carries only in-frame clones and drops some. The profile shows hundreds of thousands of clones, 65% to 90% of them singletons. Sequencing was performed on peripheral blood. Source of these receptors: a human donor in a cohort sampled during active COVID-19.

This rearrangement joins TRBV14 to TRBJ1-6; tentatively, D is TRBD1 (6 bases). Trimming left V 1 base short and J 4 bases short, with 8 bases between. The CDR3 length is 15 residues. CDR1 SGHDN and CDR2 FVKESK come from the germline V gene. The CDR3 sequence is CASSQGTGYNSPLHF. The CDR3 nucleotides read TGTGCCAGCAGCCAAGGAACAGGGTATAATTCACCCCTCCACTTT.

This clone was counted a few times. The chain couples TRBV7-9 to TRBJ1-1; no definite D call. The CDR3 is 14 amino acids. V was clipped by 5 bases and J by 1 base, with 11 bases between them. The germline gives CDR1 SEHNR, CDR2 FQNEAQ (reference sequence). The DNA for the CDR3 is TGTGCCAGCAGCCCTGTCCAGCGGAACACTGAAGCTTTCTTT. It is translated as CASSPVQRNTEAFF.

The genes are TRBV2 and TRBJ1-1; D ambiguous. This CDR3 comprises 13 residues. V lost 8 bases and J 0 bases, leaving 10 bases between the germline ends. Germline CDR1 is SNHLY and CDR2 is FYNNEI. The CDR3 sequence is CASGAGMNTEAFF. The CDR3 DNA reads TGTGCCAGCGGCGCAGGTATGAACACTGAAGCTTTCTTT.

The V call is TRBV15, the J call TRBJ2-1, with TRBD1 matching over 7 bases. The germline CDR1 and CDR2 sequences are LNHNV and YYDKDF (reference sequence). Trimming took 0 bases from V and 2 from J; bases not matched to a gene: 4. The CDR3 runs to 16 residues. The CDR3 DNA follows: TGTGCCACCAGCAGAGACAGGGGGAGTCCCTACAATGAGCAGTTCTTC. Amino acid sequence: CATSRDRGSPYNEQFF.

This clone was seen just once. The chain employs TRBV24-1 and TRBJ2-7; D may be TRBD2 (5 bases). Germline CDR1 reads KGHDR; CDR2 reads SFDVKD. V was pared by 1 base and J by 3 bases, with 6 bases between. The CDR3 runs 13 residues. The DNA for the CDR3 is TGTGCCACCAGTGATTTAGGAGGCTACGAGCAGTACTTC. Translation: CATSDLGGYEQYF.

The table lists this clone with a count of one. The chain joins TRBV7-2 to TRBJ1-1; possible D gene TRBD1, 5 bases. Germline CDR1 and CDR2: SGHTA and FQGNSA. The CDR3 spans 13 residues. Trimming pared 4 bases from V and 7 bases from J, leaving 13 bases between. This CDR3 is CASSSRQSGEAFF. The CDR3 bases are TGTGCCAGCAGCTCGAGACAGAGTGGTGAAGCTTTCTTT.

The gene calls are TRBV19 and TRBJ1-1, with 7 bases lining up with TRBD1. The V gene's germline CDR1 is LNHDA and CDR2 SQIVND (reference sequence). CDR3 length: 15 residues. With 4 bases clipped from V and 3 bases from J, the junction kept 8 bases outside the gene matches. CDR3 amino acids: CASSTAGTAYTEAFF. DNA of the CDR3: TGTGCCAGTAGTACTGCCGGGACAGCCTACACTGAAGCTTTCTTT.

This sequence joins TRBV6-2 or TRBV6-3 and TRBJ1-1, with TRBD1 as a possible D gene (5 bases). The CDR3 runs 11 residues. Germline CDR1 and CDR2: MNHEY and SVGEGT. V shed 4 bases and J shed 7 bases, with 7 bases lying between them. CDR3 sequence reads: CASSFGGEAFF. CDR3 coding DNA: TGTGCCAGCAGTTTCGGGGGTGAAGCTTTCTTT.

The gene calls are TRBV13 and TRBJ2-1, with D possibly matching TRBD2 (6 bases). V was trimmed by 4 bases and J by 9 bases, leaving 13 bases between them. The length of the CDR3 is 13 residues. CDR1 is PRHDT and CDR2 is FYEKMQ in the germline V gene (reference sequence). The CDR3 coding sequence is TGTGCCAGCAGCTGGGGGACTCCCTCTGAGCAGTTCTTC. This encodes CASSWGTPSEQFF.

The V and J genes are TRBV18 and TRBJ2-7, with D perhaps TRBD1 (6 bases). V shed 3 bases and J shed 3 bases, with 15 bases lying between them. The CDR3 length is 15 residues. The germline V gene encodes CDR1 KGHSH and CDR2 LQKENI. The CDR3: CASSPGQIEGYEQYF. The CDR3 coding sequence is TGTGCCAGCTCACCCGGACAGATTGAGGGCTACGAGCAGTACTTC. Full variable domain (remainder filled in from reference TRBV18 and TRBJ2-7): NAGVMQNPRHLVRRRGQEARLRCSPMKGHSHVYWYRQLPEEGLKFMVYLQKENIIDESGMPKERFSAEFPKEGPSILRIQQVVRGDSAAYFCASSPGQIEGYEQYFGPGTRLTVT.

This clone was counted once. This sequence joins TRBV3-1 (or the pseudogene TRBV3-2) and TRBJ2-7, with D possibly TRBD2 on 6 matching bases. Germline CDR1 reads LGHDT; CDR2 reads YNNKEL (reference sequence). V gave up 1 base and J gave up 3 bases, with 13 bases separating them. The CDR3 length is 15 residues. The CDR3 coding sequence is TGTGCCAGCAGCCAAGGGAGGGCCCTACTCTACGAGCAGTACTTC. Translation: CASSQGRALLYEQYF.

The chain employs TRBV7-2 and TRBJ2-1; the D gene is possibly TRBD2 (5 bases). V was clipped by 6 bases and J by 0 bases, with 12 bases between them. Germline V gene sequence: CDR1 SGHTA, CDR2 FQGNSA. The CDR3 contains 15 residues. CDR3 in DNA: TGTGCCAGCAGTTTTGGACTTAGCTCCTACAATGAGCAGTTCTTC. Translating it yields CASSFGLSSYNEQFF.

The chain links TRBV16 to TRBJ2-1; TRBD1 aligns across 9 bases. J was trimmed by 5 bases and V by 2 bases; bases with no gene match: 4. Germline V gene lookup returns CDR1 KGHSY and CDR2 FQNENV. This CDR3 contains 15 residues. CDR3 coding DNA: TGTGCCAGCAGCCAAGCCGGGACAGGGAACAATGAGCAGTTCTTC. Its translation: CASSQAGTGNNEQFF.

This chain links TRBV30 with TRBJ2-5, with a possible D match to TRBD1 (6 bases). This CDR3 has 12 residues. Germline V CDR1 and CDR2: GTSNPN, SVGIG (reference sequence). V lost 2 bases, J lost 4 bases, and 8 bases lay in between. CDR3 in amino acids: CAWSKQGETQYF. CDR3 nucleotides: TGTGCCTGGAGTAAACAGGGAGAGACCCAGTACTTC. Using reference TRBV30 and TRBJ2-5 for the parts outside the CDR3, the full variable domain is SQTIHQWPATLVQPVGSPLSLECTVEGTSNPNLYWYRQAAGRGLQLLFYSVGIGQISSEVPQNLSASRPQDRQFILSSKKLLLSDSGFYLCAWSKQGETQYFGPGTRLLVL.

V and J are TRBV19 and TRBJ1-1; D is perhaps TRBD1 (5 bases). This CDR3 spans 15 amino acids. In germline, CDR1 is LNHDA, CDR2 SQIVND (reference sequence). V was cut by 1 base and J by 3 bases, with 12 bases left in between. The DNA of the CDR3 is TGTGCCAGTAGTATAGTCGGGGGAGTGGACACTGAAGCTTTCTTT. Translated: CASSIVGGVDTEAFF. Using reference TRBV19 and TRBJ1-1 for the parts outside the CDR3, the full variable domain is DGGITQSPKYLFRKEGQNVTLSCEQNLNHDAMYWYRQDPGQGLRLIYYSQIVNDFQKGDIAEGYSVSREKKESFPLTVTSAQKNPTAFYLCASSIVGGVDTEAFFGQGTRLTVV.

Concerning this clone itself: The same CDR3 can be traced to other DNA sequences in this sample. This chain uses TRBV19 with TRBJ2-5; 7 bases are shared with TRBD1. V lost 3 bases, J lost 2 bases, and 3 bases stayed unmatched. This CDR3 has 14 residues. The germline gives CDR1 LNHDA, CDR2 SQIVND (reference sequence). The CDR3 DNA reads as TGTGCCAGTAGTATTCGGGACAGACAAGAGACCCAGTACTTC. Protein: CASSIRDRQETQYF. The entire variable domain, with the rest obtained from reference TRBV19 and TRBJ2-5, is as follows: DGGITQSPKYLFRKEGQNVTLSCEQNLNHDAMYWYRQDPGQGLRLIYYSQIVNDFQKGDIAEGYSVSREKKESFPLTVTSAQKNPTAFYLCASSIRDRQETQYFGPGTRLLVL.

The chain couples TRBV6-5 to TRBJ2-1, with 7 bases aligning to TRBD2. Germline V gene data show CDR1 as MNHEY and CDR2 as SVGAGI. The CDR3 consists of 15 residues. Losses at the gene ends were 6 bases for V and 3 bases for J; bases not matched to a gene: 8. The CDR3 sequence: CASRPPGGDYNEQFF. In DNA, the CDR3 is TGTGCCAGCAGACCCCCTGGGGGGGACTACAATGAGCAGTTCTTC.

The chain joins TRBV5-6 to TRBJ2-4; D remains unclear. This CDR3 contains 13 residues. V was clipped by 2 bases and J by 0 bases, with 3 bases between them. The germline V gene encodes CDR1 SGHDT and CDR2 YYEEEE. For the CDR3, the DNA is TGTGCCAGCAGCTTCTCAGCCAAAAACATTCAGTACTTC. Translated: CASSFSAKNIQYF.

The chain employs TRBV18 and TRBJ2-7; unclear D gene. This CDR3 is 14 amino acids long. The V gene's germline CDR1 is KGHSH and CDR2 LQKENI. The V end lost 3 bases, the J end lost 3 bases, and 12 bases lay between the germline ends. Here the CDR3 reads CASSPAIDIYEQYF. In DNA, the CDR3 is TGTGCCAGCTCACCCGCCATTGACATCTACGAGCAGTACTTC.

This chain connects TRBV3-1 (or the pseudogene TRBV3-2) to TRBJ1-4; D call uncertain. Germline CDR1 and CDR2: LGHDT and YNNKEL (reference sequence). This CDR3 comprises 16 residues. Trimming pared 3 bases from V and 3 bases from J, leaving 14 bases between. Here the CDR3 DNA reads TGTGCCAGCAGCCAGTCGGCTAGCGGTTCTAATGAAAAACTGTTTTTT. Its protein product is CASSQSASGSNEKLFF.

The gene calls are TRBV6-2 or TRBV6-3 and TRBJ2-7, with D hard to call. The germline V gene encodes CDR1 MNHEY and CDR2 SVGEGT. V was clipped by 4 bases and J by 3 bases, with 10 bases between them. The CDR3 runs 13 residues. The DNA of the CDR3 is TGTGCCAGCAGTTTTCTCAGCGTCTACGAGCAGTACTTC. Amino acid sequence: CASSFLSVYEQYF.

This clone was observed a single time. The chain employs TRBV28 and TRBJ1-2, with D hard to call. The ends were cut back, 1 base at V and 4 bases at J, with 13 bases in the middle. The CDR3 sequence is 15 residues long. CDR1 is MDHEN, CDR2 SYDVKM, per germline. The DNA for the CDR3 is TGTGCCAGCAGTTTATCGATCAGAATTGGCTATGGCTACACCTTC. Its protein is CASSLSIRIGYGYTF.

This clone has a single count. This chain joins TRBV5-1 and TRBJ2-7, with 9 bases fitting TRBD1. This CDR3 is built from 14 residues. V lost 2 bases to trimming and J lost 1 base; unmatched junction nucleotides: 1. CDR1 is SGHRS and CDR2 is YFSETQ in the germline V gene. CDR3 sequence reads: CASSFDRGSYEQYF. CDR3 DNA: TGCGCCAGCAGCTTCGACAGGGGGTCCTACGAGCAGTACTTC.

The chain links TRBV3-1 (or the pseudogene TRBV3-2) to TRBJ1-6; TRBD1 might be the D (6 bases). The ends were cut back, 0 bases at V and 9 bases at J, with 15 bases in the middle. The length of the CDR3 is 16 residues. The V gene's germline CDR1 is LGHDT and CDR2 YNNKEL (reference sequence). The CDR3 sequence: CASSQDRTGLRSPLHF. DNA of the CDR3: TGTGCCAGCAGCCAAGATAGAACAGGGCTCCGTTCACCCCTCCACTTT.

The chain employs TRBV29-1 and TRBJ1-2; 8 bases align to TRBD1. Germline-derived CDR1 and CDR2 are SQVTM and ANQGSEA. V shed 6 bases, J shed 5 bases, and the junction held 14 bases outside the gene matches. This CDR3 spans 15 amino acids. The CDR3 nucleotides read TGCAGCGTCTTTTCCACGCTGACAGGGGAGTATGGCTACACCTTC. Translated, it gives CSVFSTLTGEYGYTF.

CDR3 sequence: CASSLTGSLGEPQHF. For the CDR3, the DNA is TGTGCCAGCAGTCTGACAGGTTCCCTTGGAGAGCCCCAGCATTTT. The rearrangement joins TRBV6-5 to TRBJ1-5; a possible D gene is TRBD1 (6 bases). The germline CDR1 and CDR2 sequences are MNHEY and SVGAGI. The CDR3 runs 15 residues. The V end lost 5 bases, the J end lost 8 bases, and 19 bases lay between the germline ends.

This sequence joins TRBV28 and TRBJ2-2; D call uncertain. The germline V gene has CDR1 MDHEN and CDR2 SYDVKM. Trimming removed 5 bases at V and 5 bases at J, with 6 bases between. This CDR3 region has 12 residues. The CDR3 sequence: CASSTRTGELFF. CDR3 nucleotide sequence: TGTGCCAGCAGTACGAGAACCGGGGAGCTGTTTTTT.

This clone was counted a single time. The chain is built from TRBV5-1 and TRBJ1-1; TRBD1 matches 8 bases. CDR3 length: 15 amino acids. Germline V gene sequence: CDR1 SGHRS, CDR2 YFSETQ. V was clipped by 2 bases and J by 3 bases; unmatched bases: 6. As DNA, the CDR3 is TGCGCCAGCAGCTTTACAGGGGGAGGTGACACTGAAGCTTTCTTT. Translation: CASSFTGGGDTEAFF.

The V gene is TRBV6-5, the J gene TRBJ1-2; 9 bases agree with TRBD1. From germline, CDR1 is MNHEY and CDR2 SVGAGI. The CDR3 loop spans 13 amino acids. Trimming at V came to 2 bases and at J to 10 bases, leaving 5 bases not matched to a gene. DNA for the CDR3: TGTGCCAGCAGTTACCGACAGGGGGTTCTCTACACCTTC. Protein sequence: CASSYRQGVLYTF.

The chain is built from TRBV2 and TRBJ2-1, with TRBD1 identical over 12 bases. This CDR3 region has 15 residues. Germline values: CDR1 SNHLY, CDR2 FYNNEI. The trim removed 4 bases at V and 7 bases at J, leaving 5 bases unmatched. The CDR3 sequence is CASSGRDRGPNEQFF. The CDR3 coding sequence is TGTGCCAGCAGTGGCCGGGACAGGGGGCCGAATGAGCAGTTCTTC. The full variable domain, rest sourced from reference TRBV2 and TRBJ2-1, is EPEVTQTPSHQVTQMGQEVILRCVPISNHLYFYWYRQILGQKVEFLVSFYNNEISEKSEIFDDQFSVERPDGSNFTLKIRSTKLEDSAMYFCASSGRDRGPNEQFFGPGTRLTVL.

The chain joins TRBV14 to TRBJ1-1; 7 bases are a match to TRBD1. The trim removed 0 bases at V and 5 bases at J, leaving 0 bases unmatched. This CDR3 comprises 13 residues. The germline V gene encodes CDR1 SGHDN and CDR2 FVKESK. The CDR3 DNA reads TGTGCCAGCAGCCAAGACAGGGGGACTGAAGCTTTCTTT. Its translation: CASSQDRGTEAFF.

The rearrangement uses TRBV10-3 and TRBJ2-7; TRBD1 matches 8 bases. This CDR3 is built from 12 residues. With V trimmed by 10 bases and J by 2 bases, 4 bases remained unmatched. Germline lookup yields CDR1 ENHRY and CDR2 SYGVKD. The DNA of the CDR3 is TGTGCCACGGGGACAGGTACCTACGAGCAGTACTTC. It encodes CATGTGTYEQYF.